A single sample is the source of the 17 T cell receptor beta chains below, sequenced in a study of cytomegalovirus exposure and HLA in healthy donors. PCR used 60 Vbeta primers and 13 Jbeta primers. Sequencing was performed with immunoSEQ multiplex PCR; in TCRdb, only in-frame clones are kept and a portion is missing. Counted here are about 190,000 clones, 10% to 15% occurring once; the ten biggest clones make up approximately 8.4%. The sequenced sample was PBMCs. Source of these receptors: a man aged 50 or older in good health and CMV-seropositive.

This clone came up a few times. This rearrangement joins TRBV7-2 to TRBJ1-1, with TRBD1 matching over 10 bases. CDR3 size: 15 residues. With V trimmed by 1 base and J by 7 bases, 6 bases remained unmatched. CDR1 is SGHTA and CDR2 is FQGNSA in the germline V gene. CDR3 residues: CASSLVGGQGFEAFF. Here the CDR3 DNA reads TGTGCCAGCAGCTTAGTTGGGGGACAGGGGTTTGAAGCTTTCTTT.

The J gene is TRBJ1-5, the V gene TRBV6-1, with TRBD1 as a possible D gene (5 bases). V was pared by 3 bases and J by 4 bases, with 10 bases between. This CDR3 has 14 residues. Germline V gene sequence: CDR1 MNHNS, CDR2 SASEGT. The CDR3 sequence is CASSDSQGNQPQHF. Written as DNA, the CDR3 is TGTGCCAGCAGTGATTCTCAGGGAAATCAGCCCCAGCATTTT.

The V and J genes are TRBV4-1 and TRBJ1-1, with D unresolved. The CDR3 covers 16 residues. In germline, CDR1 is MGHRA, CDR2 YSYEKL. V was pared by 4 bases and J by 0 bases, with 15 bases between. The CDR3, as DNA: TGCGCCAGCAGCCGGGAAGGTGCGGGAATGAACACTGAAGCTTTCTTT. As protein: CASSREGAGMNTEAFF.

This clone showed up just a few times. A junction end diverges from the germline sequence, so it may reflect a read error. The chain has TRBV6-1 and TRBJ1-1; 9 bases are a match to TRBD1. Per germline, CDR1 MNHNS and CDR2 SASEGT. This CDR3 has 13 residues. The CDR3 region has the DNA TGTGCCAGCAGTGGGACAGGGGTGACTGAAACTTTCTTT. This sequence encodes CASSGTGVTETFF.

This clone appeared a few times. This CDR3 reads CSVVRDIDEKLFF. Here the CDR3 DNA reads TGCAGCGTTGTCCGGGACATAGATGAAAAACTGTTTTTT. This chain links TRBV29-1 with TRBJ1-4; possibly TRBD1 for D (6 bases). The V gene's germline CDR1 is SQVTM and CDR2 ANQGSEA. V was pared by 4 bases and J by 6 bases, with 12 bases between. CDR3 length: 13 amino acids.

This clone occurred a few times. This chain links TRBV19 with TRBJ1-2; D unresolved. The germline V and J ends were trimmed by 11 bases and 0 bases, with 13 bases remaining between them. The CDR3 runs to 13 residues. Germline CDR1 reads LNHDA; CDR2 reads SQIVND (reference sequence). The CDR3 sequence: CACNHNPNYGYTF. As DNA, the CDR3 is TGTGCCTGCAACCACAATCCTAACTATGGCTACACCTTC.

This clone was counted a few times. This chain connects TRBV5-1 to TRBJ2-1; 15 bases line up with TRBD2. This CDR3 region has 15 residues. Losses at the gene ends were 4 bases for V and 9 bases for J; bases not matched to a gene: 5. Germline CDR1 and CDR2: SGHRS and YFSETQ. CDR3 region: CASSQGLAGGSEQFF. CDR3 DNA sequence: TGCGCCAGCAGCCAGGGACTAGCGGGGGGTAGTGAGCAGTTCTTC.

This clone was seen a few times. The genes are TRBV19 and TRBJ1-1; no firm D call. The V gene's germline CDR1 is LNHDA and CDR2 SQIVND (reference sequence). This CDR3 region has 14 residues. Trimming took 8 bases from V and 2 from J, leaving 15 bases between them. The CDR3 DNA follows: TGTGCCAGTCGAGCGTTGACGTTAAACACTGAAGCTTTCTTT. Protein sequence: CASRALTLNTEAFF.

The chain couples TRBV29-1 to TRBJ2-7; a weak D match, TRBD2 (6 bases). Trimming took off 3 bases at V and 2 bases at J, with 11 bases between the two ends. The CDR3 sequence is 13 residues long. The germline CDR1 and CDR2 sequences are SQVTM and ANQGSEA. The CDR3 sequence is CSVDGGSTYEQYF. Written as DNA, the CDR3 is TGCAGCGTTGATGGGGGGTCAACCTACGAGCAGTACTTC.

This clone was detected a few times. This chain connects TRBV27 to TRBJ2-3, with 13 bases matching TRBD2. CDR1 is MNHEY, CDR2 SMNVEV, per germline (reference sequence). CDR3 length: 15 residues. V trimming: 7 bases; J trimming: 0 bases; junction bases outside the gene matches: 1. The CDR3 DNA follows: TGTGCCAGCACACTAGCGGGGGGGAGCACAGATACGCAGTATTTT. Translation: CASTLAGGSTDTQYF.

The chain carries TRBV5-1 and TRBJ1-1; 8 bases are a match to TRBD1. CDR3 length: 15 amino acids. Germline V gene data show CDR1 as SGHRS and CDR2 as YFSETQ. The ends lost 5 bases at V and 4 bases at J; junction bases unmatched: 10. CDR3 DNA: TGCGCCAGCAGTCGTTTCGGACAGGGAGTCACTGAAGCTTTCTTT. It encodes CASSRFGQGVTEAFF.

This clone was observed a single time. The chain employs TRBV7-2 and TRBJ1-2; 7 bases line up with TRBD1. Germline V gene lookup returns CDR1 SGHTA and CDR2 FQGNSA. V shed 0 bases and J 0 bases; nucleotides not matched to a gene: 4. The CDR3 has 16 amino acids. Written as DNA, the CDR3 is TGTGCCAGCAGCTTAGCGCCCGGGACAGCTAACTATGGCTACACCTTC. It encodes CASSLAPGTANYGYTF.

V gene TRBV4-3 combines with J gene TRBJ1-2; possible D gene TRBD1, 5 bases. V was cut by 1 base and J by 7 bases, with 16 bases left in between. Germline-derived CDR1 and CDR2 are LGHNA and YSLEER. The CDR3 is 15 residues long. CDR3 sequence: CASSQVGGESGGYTF. The CDR3 nucleotides read TGCGCCAGCAGCCAAGTGGGGGGTGAGTCTGGTGGCTACACCTTC.

The rearrangement joins TRBV19 to TRBJ2-3, with D maybe TRBD2 (5 bases). V was trimmed by 4 bases and J by 4 bases, leaving 9 bases between them. This CDR3 is 13 amino acids long. Germline loops: CDR1 LNHDA, CDR2 SQIVND (reference sequence). The CDR3 region has the DNA TGTGCCAGTAGTAACCTAGCTCCAGATACGCAGTATTTT. Protein product: CASSNLAPDTQYF.

This clone appeared a few times. DNA of the CDR3: TGTGCCATCAGTGACGGGCAGGGTGGGTCACCCCTCCACTTT. It codes for CAISDGQGGSPLHF. This sequence joins TRBV10-3 and TRBJ1-6, with a tentative D call TRBD1 (5 bases). Trimming pared 3 bases from V and 10 bases from J, leaving 13 bases between. The V gene's germline CDR1 is ENHRY and CDR2 SYGVKD. The CDR3 has 14 residues.

The chain is built from TRBV5-5 and TRBJ2-3; 9 nucleotides align to TRBD1. CDR1 SGHKS and CDR2 YYEKEE come from the germline V gene (reference sequence). The CDR3 is 14 amino acids. Trimming removed 3 bases from V and 4 bases from J; junction bases left unmatched: 3. CDR3 sequence reads: CASSWGQGSDTQYF. CDR3 nucleotide sequence: TGTGCCAGCAGCTGGGGACAGGGATCAGATACGCAGTATTTT. Drawing the rest from reference TRBV5-5 and TRBJ2-3, the complete variable domain is DAGVTQSPTHLIKTRGQQVTLRCSPISGHKSVSWYQQVLGQGPQFIFQYYEKEERGRGNFPDRFSARQFPNYSSELNVNALLLGDSALYLCASSWGQGSDTQYFGPGTRLTVL.

In its sample, this clone was seen a few times. This sequence joins TRBV2 and TRBJ1-1; D is unclear. The V gene lost 6 bases and the J gene lost 3 bases, with 17 bases spanning the gap. The CDR3 loop spans 15 amino acids. CDR1 SNHLY and CDR2 FYNNEI come from the germline V gene. CDR3 loop: CASRGWEMDDTEAFF. The CDR3, as DNA: TGTGCCAGCAGGGGGTGGGAGATGGATGACACTGAAGCTTTCTTT.